What follows are 28 T cell receptor beta chains derived from one specimen sequenced in a study of blood T cell repertoires in COVID-19. The table came from immunoSEQ multiplex PCR; TCRdb's copy has only in-frame clones and leaves some out. Of around 170,000 clones listed, around four fifths are singletons. Sequenced input: peripheral blood. The receptors were sampled from a man between 65 and 79 years old with active or convalescent COVID-19.

The CDR3 loop is CASSIGRGRGPQHF. CDR3 nucleotide sequence: TGTGCCAGTAGTATAGGGAGGGGGCGTGGGCCCCAGCATTTT. The chain couples TRBV19 to TRBJ1-5, with 7 bases that match TRBD1. CDR1 LNHDA and CDR2 SQIVND come from the germline V gene (reference sequence). The trim removed 1 base at V and 9 bases at J, leaving 6 bases unmatched. The CDR3 sequence is 14 residues long.

The chain uses TRBV5-1 and TRBJ1-1; D not certain. This CDR3 region has 14 residues. Trimming left V 7 bases short and J 0 bases short, with 13 bases between. Looked up from germline, CDR1 is SGHRS and CDR2 is YFSETQ. The CDR3 DNA is TGCGCCAGCGCCGGGAGCACATTGAACACTGAAGCTTTCTTT. Translated, it gives CASAGSTLNTEAFF.

The V and J genes are TRBV6-1 and TRBJ1-3; the match to TRBD1 covers 7 bases. The CDR3 sequence is 14 residues long. Unmatched junction bases numbered 4, after V lost 0 bases and J lost 8 bases. The germline V gene has CDR1 MNHNS and CDR2 SASEGT. The CDR3 sequence is CASSEATGIDTIYF. CDR3 coding DNA: TGTGCCAGCAGTGAAGCGACAGGGATCGACACCATATATTTT.

The rearrangement uses TRBV4-1 and TRBJ2-3; D not certain. The CDR3 totals 16 residues. Germline values: CDR1 MGHRA, CDR2 YSYEKL. The V end was cut by 2 bases, the J end by 0 bases, with 12 bases between. The CDR3 nucleotides are TGCGCCAGCAGCCAATTATTGCAGCGAAGCACAGATACGCAGTATTTT. Protein sequence: CASSQLLQRSTDTQYF.

CDR3 coding DNA: TGTGCCAGCAGCAGTCACGGGAGAGGCACCGGGGAGCTGTTTTTT. This codes for CASSSHGRGTGELFF. The rearrangement uses TRBV2 and TRBJ2-2; TRBD2 might be the D (6 bases). The CDR3 spans 15 residues. V gave up 6 bases and J gave up 4 bases, with 15 bases separating them. Per germline, CDR1 SNHLY and CDR2 FYNNEI.

This clone has just one count. The V call is TRBV18, the J call TRBJ1-6, with a tentative D call TRBD1 (5 bases). The germline V gene has CDR1 KGHSH and CDR2 LQKENI. The CDR3 has 15 amino acids. Trimming removed 6 bases at V and 7 bases at J, with 16 bases between. CDR3 coding DNA: TGTGCCAGCTCTCCAAGGGGTCGGCTAAATTCACCCCTCCACTTT. It is translated as CASSPRGRLNSPLHF. Supplemented by reference TRBV18 and TRBJ1-6, the full variable domain reads NAGVMQNPRHLVRRRGQEARLRCSPMKGHSHVYWYRQLPEEGLKFMVYLQKENIIDESGMPKERFSAEFPKEGPSILRIQQVVRGDSAAYFCASSPRGRLNSPLHFGNGTRLTVT.

The J gene is TRBJ1-2, the V gene TRBV14, with 8 bases aligning to TRBD1. Germline loops: CDR1 SGHDN, CDR2 FVKESK. J lost 8 bases, V lost 5 bases, and 7 bases had no gene match. The CDR3 runs 13 residues. The CDR3 is CASSNLQGDGYTF. The DNA of the CDR3 is TGTGCCAGCAGCAATCTACAGGGGGACGGCTACACCTTC.

The chain combines TRBV21-1 with TRBJ1-3; the DNA was not used to check the table's D call, TRBD1. TRBV21-1 is deemed a pseudogene. This CDR3 is 14 amino acids long. CDR3 sequence (DNA): TGTGCCAGCAGCATCGACACCCCCAGACACACCATATATTTT. This translates into CASSIDTPRHTIYF.

The V call is TRBV5-1, the J call TRBJ1-1, with no clear D. The CDR3 contains 13 residues. V was cut by 2 bases and J by 11 bases, with 16 bases left in between. CDR1 and CDR2 (germline): SGHRS, YFSETQ. The CDR3 loop is CASSFIGETGAFF. CDR3 in DNA: TGCGCCAGCAGCTTTATCGGGGAAACGGGGGCTTTCTTT.

J is TRBJ1-1 and V is TRBV5-4; D is unresolved. Germline-derived CDR1 and CDR2 are SGHNT and YYREEE (reference sequence). The CDR3 runs to 15 residues. Deletions cut 0 bases from V and 1 base from J, with 10 bases between. CDR3 region: CASSLGAAQNTEAFF. In DNA form, the CDR3 reads TGTGCCAGCAGCTTGGGGGCAGCCCAGAACACTGAAGCTTTCTTT.

This chain uses TRBV5-1 with TRBJ2-7, with D unresolved. Germline V gene data show CDR1 as SGHRS and CDR2 as YFSETQ. CDR3 length equals 15 residues. Between the trimmed V and J ends, which lost 0 bases and 3 bases, there was a span of 13 bases. The CDR3 coding sequence is TGCGCCAGCAGCTTGGCCCCGAGATATCACTACGAGCAGTACTTC. As protein: CASSLAPRYHYEQYF.

The gene calls are TRBV2 and TRBJ1-5; 7 nucleotides match TRBD1. The V gene's germline CDR1 is SNHLY and CDR2 FYNNEI. The CDR3 covers 16 residues. V was clipped by 6 bases and J by 4 bases; unmatched bases: 12. DNA for the CDR3: TGTGCCAGCAGGGAGGAGCCGGGACAGACTAATCAGCCCCAGCATTTT. Encoded protein: CASREEPGQTNQPQHF.

This clone was found a few times. V and J are TRBV20-1 and TRBJ1-2, with D possibly matching TRBD1 (5 bases). The CDR3 is 14 amino acids. The ends were cut back, 3 bases at V and 8 bases at J, with 19 bases in the middle. The germline gives CDR1 DFQATT, CDR2 SNEGSKA (reference sequence). The CDR3 reads CSASVTQGKKGYTF. CDR3 in DNA: TGCAGTGCTAGTGTCACGCAGGGTAAAAAGGGCTACACCTTC.

The chain couples TRBV29-1 to TRBJ1-1; tentatively, D is TRBD1 (6 bases). The germline V and J ends were trimmed by 7 bases and 2 bases, with 11 bases remaining between them. This CDR3 has 12 residues. Germline CDR1 reads SQVTM; CDR2 reads ANQGSEA. CDR3 sequence: CSASGANTEAFF. For the CDR3, the DNA is TGCAGCGCATCAGGGGCAAACACTGAAGCTTTCTTT.

The V and J genes are TRBV9 and TRBJ2-3; perhaps TRBD2 as D (6 bases). The CDR3 covers 14 residues. V was trimmed by 0 bases and J by 6 bases, leaving 11 bases between them. Germline values: CDR1 SGDLS, CDR2 YYNGEE. The CDR3 protein is CASSVEGLQDTQYF. In nucleotides, the CDR3 is TGTGCCAGCAGCGTAGAGGGACTCCAGGATACGCAGTATTTT. The variable domain in full, completed from reference TRBV9 and TRBJ2-3, reads DSGVTQTPKHLITATGQRVTLRCSPRSGDLSVYWYQQSLDQGLQFLIQYYNGEERAKGNILERFSAQQFPDLHSELNLSSLELGDSALYFCASSVEGLQDTQYFGPGTRLTVL.

This chain joins TRBV20-1 and TRBJ1-6, with D possibly TRBD1 on 5 matching bases. The CDR3 runs to 13 residues. V lost 3 bases and J lost 6, with 9 bases in between. CDR1 and CDR2 from the germline V gene are DFQATT and SNEGSKA (reference sequence). Here the CDR3 reads CSASGGVNSPLHF. CDR3 sequence (DNA): TGCAGTGCTAGTGGGGGGGTTAATTCACCCCTCCACTTT.

This chain joins TRBV7-9 and TRBJ2-7; D perhaps matches TRBD1 (6 bases). Between the trimmed V and J ends, which lost 5 bases and 0 bases, there was a span of 14 bases. Germline V CDR1 and CDR2: SEHNR, FQNEAQ (reference sequence). This CDR3 comprises 15 residues. CDR3 nucleotides: TGTGCCAGCAGCCCTGGACAGTCCATCTCCTACGAGCAGTACTTC. This codes for CASSPGQSISYEQYF. Complete variable domain (other parts from reference TRBV7-9 and TRBJ2-7): DTGVSQNPRHKITKRGQNVTFRCDPISEHNRLYWYRQTLGQGPEFLTYFQNEAQLEKSRLLSDRFSAERPKGSFSTLEIQRTEQGDSAMYLCASSPGQSISYEQYFGPGTRLTVT.

This clone was seen a single time. The chain couples TRBV14 to TRBJ2-1; 11 bases align to TRBD2. The length of the CDR3 is 16 residues. Trimming removed 4 bases from V and 2 bases from J; junction bases left unmatched: 4. Germline loops: CDR1 SGHDN, CDR2 FVKESK. CDR3 nucleotide sequence: TGTGCCAGCAGCCCAACGACTAGCGGGGCCTACAATGAGCAGTTCTTC. Its translation: CASSPTTSGAYNEQFF.

This clone has only a few counts. The V and J genes are TRBV11-2 and TRBJ1-1; TRBD1 matches 7 bases. Losses at the gene ends were 1 base for V and 5 bases for J; bases not matched to a gene: 7. The germline V gene encodes CDR1 SGHAT and CDR2 FQNNGV. The length of the CDR3 is 15 residues. The CDR3 is CASSLGAGGGTEAFF. Written as DNA, the CDR3 is TGTGCCAGCAGCTTAGGGGCAGGGGGAGGAACTGAAGCTTTCTTT.

This chain uses TRBV7-8 with TRBJ1-2, with 8 bases that match TRBD1. V lost 5 bases and J lost 4; bases outside the gene matches: 6. The CDR3 has 14 residues. In germline, CDR1 is SGHVS, CDR2 FQNEAQ. This CDR3 reads CASSAGQGPYGYTF. CDR3 in DNA: TGTGCCAGCAGCGCAGGACAGGGCCCCTATGGCTACACCTTC. Full variable domain (remainder filled in from reference TRBV7-8 and TRBJ1-2): GAGVSQSPRYKVAKRGQDVALRCDPISGHVSLFWYQQALGQGPEFLTYFQNEAQLDKSGLPSDRFFAERPEGSVSTLKIQRTQQEDSAVYLCASSAGQGPYGYTFGSGTRLTVV.

The chain carries TRBV2 and TRBJ1-2; D is possibly TRBD1 (5 bases). The CDR3 loop spans 14 amino acids. V lost 4 bases to trimming and J lost 4 bases, with 13 bases between them. Germline V gene sequence: CDR1 SNHLY, CDR2 FYNNEI. CDR3: CASSVRVLVYGYTF. The CDR3 DNA reads as TGTGCCAGCAGTGTCAGGGTATTGGTCTATGGCTACACCTTC.

The chain is built from TRBV5-1 and TRBJ2-3, with 11 bases lining up with TRBD2. J was trimmed by 5 bases and V by 2 bases; bases with no gene match: 7. The CDR3 has 16 amino acids. From germline, CDR1 is SGHRS and CDR2 YFSETQ. CDR3 bases: TGCGCCAGCAGCTTATTAGCGGGGGGGCAGGGAGATACGCAGTATTTT. It is translated as CASSLLAGGQGDTQYF.

The chain couples TRBV5-1 to TRBJ1-4; 9 bases map to TRBD1. Trimming cost V 4 bases and J 2 bases; bases outside gene matches: 3. Germline V gives CDR1 SGHRS, CDR2 YFSETQ. The length of the CDR3 is 15 residues. CDR3 nucleotide sequence: TGCGCCAGCAGCCGAGACAGGGGGACTAATGAAAAACTGTTTTTT. This sequence encodes CASSRDRGTNEKLFF.

The chain recombines TRBV11-2 with TRBJ2-1; D is perhaps TRBD2 (7 bases). Germline V gene sequence: CDR1 SGHAT, CDR2 FQNNGV. The CDR3 runs to 13 residues. With 6 bases removed from V and 6 bases from J, the gap between germline ends came to 12 bases. The CDR3 here is CASSGGGLNEQFF. In DNA, the CDR3 is TGTGCCAGCAGTGGGGGGGGCCTCAATGAGCAGTTCTTC.

As DNA, the CDR3 is TGTGCCAGCAGCCAAACTGATACTGAAGCTTTCTTT. This sequence encodes CASSQTDTEAFF. The J gene is TRBJ1-1, the V gene TRBV5-8; D unclear. Germline values: CDR1 SGHTS, CDR2 YDEGEE. The CDR3 is 12 amino acids. Trimming removed 4 bases at V and 5 bases at J, with 9 bases between.

The count of this clone is one. The chain recombines TRBV5-4 with TRBJ2-3, with 10 bases matching TRBD2. Germline V CDR1 and CDR2: SGHNT, YYREEE (reference sequence). The ends lost 1 base at V and 4 bases at J; junction bases unmatched: 9. CDR3 length: 17 residues. CDR3: CASSLPGSGGSPDTQYF. The CDR3 DNA follows: TGTGCCAGCAGCTTGCCAGGTAGCGGGGGGTCCCCAGATACGCAGTATTTT.

V gene TRBV11-2 combines with J gene TRBJ1-2, with D possibly being TRBD1 (6 bases). This CDR3 has 14 residues. The germline V gene has CDR1 SGHAT and CDR2 FQNNGV. Trimming cost V 5 bases and J 6 bases, with 16 bases left between them. This chain's CDR3 is CASSPTKQGNGYTF. CDR3 nucleotides: TGTGCCAGCAGCCCTACCAAACAGGGAAATGGCTACACCTTC.

This clone was seen just once. The chain links TRBV5-5 to TRBJ1-1; the D gene is possibly TRBD1 (5 bases). The germline CDR1 and CDR2 sequences are SGHKS and YYEKEE (reference sequence). The length of the CDR3 is 15 residues. V dropped 2 bases and J dropped 3 bases, with 14 bases sitting between them. CDR3: CASSFRGRLDTEAFF. The CDR3 DNA reads TGTGCCAGCAGCTTCCGGGGGAGATTGGACACTGAAGCTTTCTTT. Combining the CDR3 with reference TRBV5-5 and TRBJ1-1 gives the whole variable domain DAGVTQSPTHLIKTRGQQVTLRCSPISGHKSVSWYQQVLGQGPQFIFQYYEKEERGRGNFPDRFSARQFPNYSSELNVNALLLGDSALYLCASSFRGRLDTEAFFGQGTRLTVV.